The sequence of this T cell receptor beta chain was determined in a study of blood T cell repertoires in COVID-19. Study-wide context: Collection of acute and convalescent COVID-19 samples took place in the United States, Italy and Spain. The cDNA or gDNA used as material had been derived from T cells, B-cell-depleted T cells, or PBMCs.

In the original workflow: Amplifying reference gene primers gave estimates of nucleated cell counts. Repertoires were generated with immunoSEQ multiplex PCR, while TCRdb's copy carries only in-frame clones and drops some. The V and J calls and clone size come from that table; D and trimming were worked out from the DNA. The data hold around 260,000 clones, with roughly 86% observed a single time. Per germline, CDR1 KGHDR and CDR2 SFDVKD. CDR3 size: 12 residues. The V end was cut by 4 bases, the J end by 12 bases, with 12 bases between. The sequenced sample was peripheral blood. V usage is TRBV24-1 and J usage is TRBJ2-1; tentatively, D is TRBD2 (5 bases). The source of this sequence is a man between 18 and 29 years old with active or convalescent COVID-19. DNA for the CDR3: TGTGCCACCAGTGACTGGGAGTACTCGCAGTTCTTC. Translating gives CATSDWEYSQFF.